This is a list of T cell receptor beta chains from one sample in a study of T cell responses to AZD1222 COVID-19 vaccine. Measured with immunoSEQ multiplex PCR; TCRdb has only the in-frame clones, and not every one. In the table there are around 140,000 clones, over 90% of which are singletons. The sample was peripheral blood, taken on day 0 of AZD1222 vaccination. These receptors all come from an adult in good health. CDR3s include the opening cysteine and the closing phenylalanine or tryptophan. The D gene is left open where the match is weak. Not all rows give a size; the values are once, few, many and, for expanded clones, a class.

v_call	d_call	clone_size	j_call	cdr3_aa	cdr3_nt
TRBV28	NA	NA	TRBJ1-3	CASSFGGGRGNTIYF	TGTGCCAGCAGTTTCGGGGGAGGGAGAGGAAACACCATATATTTT
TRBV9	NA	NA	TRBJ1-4	CASRREGPNEKLFF	TGTGCCAGCAGGAGGGAGGGCCCGAATGAAAAACTGTTTTTT
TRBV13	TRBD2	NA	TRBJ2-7	CASSPMTSGGIEQYF	TGTGCCAGCAGCCCGATGACTAGCGGGGGGATAGAGCAGTACTTC
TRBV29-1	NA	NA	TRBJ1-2	CSVEESGYTF	TGCAGCGTTGAAGAAAGTGGCTACACCTTC
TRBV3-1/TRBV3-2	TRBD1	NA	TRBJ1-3	CASSLRMTGPGNTIYF	TGTGCCAGCAGCCTAAGGATGACAGGGCCTGGAAACACCATATATTTT
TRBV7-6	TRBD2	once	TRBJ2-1	CASSLSGGPDNEQFF	TGTGCCAGCAGTTTGAGCGGGGGCCCTGATAATGAGCAGTTCTTC
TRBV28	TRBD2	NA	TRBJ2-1	CASSFGFGTSGSNEQFF	TGTGCCAGCAGTTTCGGTTTTGGGACTAGCGGGAGCAATGAGCAGTTCTTC
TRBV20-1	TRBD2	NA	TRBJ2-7	CSASSSGVAYEQYF	TGCAGTGCTAGTTCTAGCGGGGTCGCCTACGAGCAGTACTTC
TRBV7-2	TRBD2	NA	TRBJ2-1	CASSPFPTSGSFHEQFF	TGTGCCAGCAGCCCTTTTCCTACTAGCGGGAGTTTCCATGAGCAGTTCTTC
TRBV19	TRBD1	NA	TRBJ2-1	CANRDSYYNEQFF	TGTGCCAACCGGGACAGCTACTACAATGAGCAGTTCTTC
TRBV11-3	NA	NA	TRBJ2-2	CASSFSPGYTGELFF	TGTGCCAGCAGCTTTTCCCCAGGGTACACCGGGGAGCTGTTTTTT
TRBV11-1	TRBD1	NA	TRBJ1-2	CASSLMTGTPHGYTF	TGTGCCAGCAGCTTAATGACAGGGACGCCTCATGGCTACACCTTC
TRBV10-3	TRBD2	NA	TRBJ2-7	CAIILAGVGYEQYF	TGTGCCATCATCCTAGCGGGAGTTGGCTACGAGCAGTACTTC
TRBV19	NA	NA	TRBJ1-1	CASSILGLKDMNTEAFF	TGTGCCAGTAGTATCCTCGGACTCAAGGACATGAACACTGAAGCTTTCTTT
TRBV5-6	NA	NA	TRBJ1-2	CASSLGSAGDYGYTF	TGTGCCAGCAGCTTGGGTTCCGCAGGCGACTATGGCTACACCTTC
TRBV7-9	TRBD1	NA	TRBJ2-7	CASSAPGTAYYEQYF	TGTGCCAGCAGCGCTCCCGGGACAGCTTACTACGAGCAGTACTTC
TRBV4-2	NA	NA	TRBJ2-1	CASSPREADLFF	TGTGCCAGCAGCCCCCGCGAGGCAGATCTGTTCTTC
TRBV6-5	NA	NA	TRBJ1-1	CASSYGSRMNTEAFF	TGTGCCAGCAGTTACGGCAGCCGTATGAACACTGAAGCTTTCTTT
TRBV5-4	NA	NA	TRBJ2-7	CATHYAGSSYEQYF	TGTGCCACCCACTACGCGGGGAGCTCCTACGAGCAGTACTTC
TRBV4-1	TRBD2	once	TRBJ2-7	CASSYTRAGGPGEQYF	TGCGCCAGCAGCTATACCAGGGCGGGAGGGCCAGGCGAGCAGTACTTC
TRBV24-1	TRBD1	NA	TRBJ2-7	CATSLGTGGIYEQYF	TGTGCCACCAGTCTGGGGACAGGGGGTATCTACGAGCAGTACTTC
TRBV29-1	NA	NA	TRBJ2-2	CSVEEGRVGTGELFF	TGCAGCGTTGAGGAGGGCAGGGTAGGCACCGGGGAGCTGTTTTTT
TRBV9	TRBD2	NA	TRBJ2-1	CASSSSGRPRSYNEQFF	TGTGCCAGCAGCTCTAGCGGGAGGCCCCGCAGCTACAATGAGCAGTTCTTC
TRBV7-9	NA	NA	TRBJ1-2	CASSVGAPEPTENYGYTF	TGTGCCAGCAGCGTCGGTGCGCCCGAGCCTACCGAAAACTATGGCTACACCTTC
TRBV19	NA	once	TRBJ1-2	CASSNAGIGYTF	TGTGCCAGTAGTAATGCCGGGATAGGCTACACCTTC
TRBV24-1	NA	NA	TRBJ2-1	CATSDFSGRNEQFF	TGTGCCACCAGTGATTTTAGCGGCCGCAATGAGCAGTTCTTC
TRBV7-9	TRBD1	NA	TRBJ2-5	CASSFRQGPAETQYF	TGTGCCAGCAGCTTCCGACAGGGACCGGCGGAGACCCAGTACTTC
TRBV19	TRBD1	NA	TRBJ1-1	CASIGTDLMNTEAFF	TGTGCCAGTATCGGGACAGATCTCATGAACACTGAAGCTTTCTTT
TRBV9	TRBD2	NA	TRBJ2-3	CASSVVERGDTQYF	TGTGCCAGCAGCGTAGTTGAGCGGGGGGATACGCAGTATTTT
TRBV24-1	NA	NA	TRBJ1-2	CATSDARRDGYTF	TGTGCCACCAGTGATGCTCGACGGGATGGCTACACCTTC
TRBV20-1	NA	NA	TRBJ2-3	CSHGKVDTQYF	TGCAGCCACGGGAAGGTGGATACGCAGTATTTT
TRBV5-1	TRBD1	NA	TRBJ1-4	CASSLARGAYEKLFF	TGCGCCAGCAGCTTGGCCAGGGGGGCTTATGAAAAACTGTTTTTT
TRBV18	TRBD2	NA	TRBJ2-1	CASSSMAGTSPNEQFF	TGTGCCAGCTCATCGATGGCCGGGACTAGCCCCAATGAGCAGTTCTTC
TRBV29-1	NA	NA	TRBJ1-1	CSVSQGPNTEAFF	TGCAGCGTTTCACAGGGCCCCAACACTGAAGCTTTCTTT
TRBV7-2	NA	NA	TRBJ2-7	CASSLGRASSTYEQYF	TGTGCCAGCAGCTTAGGCAGGGCTAGTTCAACCTACGAGCAGTACTTC
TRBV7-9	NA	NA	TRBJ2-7	CASSPDSVPYEQYF	TGTGCCAGCAGCCCTGATAGCGTCCCCTACGAGCAGTACTTC
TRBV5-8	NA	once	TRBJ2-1	CASSLAGADYNEQFF	TGTGCCAGCAGCTTGGCCGGGGCAGACTACAATGAGCAGTTCTTC
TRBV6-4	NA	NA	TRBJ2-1	CASRGRGGGNEQFF	TGTGCCAGCCGGGGGAGAGGGGGAGGCAATGAGCAGTTCTTC
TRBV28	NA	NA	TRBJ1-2	CASSNRFPGYYTF	TGTGCCAGCAGTAACAGGTTTCCGGGTTACTACACCTTC
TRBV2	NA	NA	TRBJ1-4	CASSEVQGRSEKLFF	TGTGCCAGCAGTGAAGTACAGGGAAGGAGCGAAAAACTGTTTTTT
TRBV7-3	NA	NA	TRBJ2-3	CASSLTSDTQYF	TGTGCCAGCAGCTTAACATCTGATACGCAGTATTTT
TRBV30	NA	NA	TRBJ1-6	CAWQGLGKSPLHF	TGTGCCTGGCAGGGTCTCGGTAAATCACCCCTCCACTTT
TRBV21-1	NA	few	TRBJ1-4	CASTFRRQGGNEKLFF	TGTGCCAGCACCTTTCGTCGGCAGGGGGGAAATGAAAAACTGTTTTTT
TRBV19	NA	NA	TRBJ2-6	CASSIEPSFGGANVLTF	TGTGCCAGTAGTATAGAACCCTCTTTTGGTGGGGCCAACGTCCTGACTTTC
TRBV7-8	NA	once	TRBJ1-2	CASSLVQQLRGYTF	TGTGCCAGCAGCTTAGTGCAGCAATTGAGAGGCTACACCTTC
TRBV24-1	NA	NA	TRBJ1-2	CATSDLRQNGYTF	TGTGCCACCAGTGATTTGAGACAGAATGGCTACACCTTC
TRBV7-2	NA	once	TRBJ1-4	CASSLAGAGVTNEKLFF	TGTGCCAGCAGCTTAGCGGGGGCGGGAGTGACTAATGAAAAACTGTTTTTT
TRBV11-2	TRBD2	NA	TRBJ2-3	CASSLEVGRSDTQYF	TGTGCCAGCAGCTTAGAGGTCGGGAGGTCAGATACGCAGTATTTT
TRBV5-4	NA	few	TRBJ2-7	CVRETYEQYF	TGTGTCAGAGAAACCTACGAGCAGTACTTC
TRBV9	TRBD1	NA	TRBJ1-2	CASSVGPGGSGGYTF	TGTGCCAGCAGCGTAGGACCAGGGGGAAGTGGTGGCTACACCTTC
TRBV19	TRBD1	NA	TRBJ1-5	CATSTGQGGNQPQHF	TGTGCCACAAGCACGGGACAGGGCGGCAATCAGCCCCAGCATTTT
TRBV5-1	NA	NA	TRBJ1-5	CASSLWGITETNQPQHF	TGCGCCAGCAGCCTGTGGGGCATCACCGAGACCAATCAGCCCCAGCATTTT
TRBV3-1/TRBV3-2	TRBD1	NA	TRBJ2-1	CASSQVGQVYNEQFF	TGTGCCAGCAGCCAAGTAGGACAGGTCTACAATGAGCAGTTCTTC
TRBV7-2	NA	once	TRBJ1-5	CASSLEGGNQHF	TGTGCCAGCAGCTTAGAGGGTGGGAACCAGCATTTT